This T cell receptor beta chain appears in the sequencing data of a study of PD-1 blockade in classical Hodgkin lymphoma. Study details: Patients in the cohort were put on intravenous nivolumab, 3 mg/kg every 2 weeks.

Concerning this clone itself: As yet, its antigen is unknown.

CDR1 and CDR2 (germline): SGDLS, YYNGEE. This CDR3 is 17 amino acids long. The junction had 7 bases not matched to a gene; V was cut back by 0 bases and J by 3 bases. Generated by immunoSEQ multiplex PCR, the TCRdb table keeps only in-frame clones and is missing some. Of approximately 44,000 clones listed, 69% are singletons. Points from the study as a whole: Later analyses included only patients treated at least 1 year post-ASCT. Baseline diversity was lower in partial responders and progressors than complete responders.

Time point specified: cycle 4 day 1 (C4D1), after less than seven weeks of nivolumab. Each and every patient relapsed after autologous stem cell transplantation, and patients got differing brentuximab vedotin exposure. Material: peripheral blood mononuclear cells (PBMCs), obtained before the fourth cycle of nivolumab. This clonotype was obtained from a human donor with classical Hodgkin lymphoma. This sequence joins TRBV9 and TRBJ2-5, with 11 bases aligning to TRBD2. As DNA, the CDR3 is TGTGCCAGCAGCGTAGGGCTAGCGGGGGGAGAGGAAGAGACCCAGTACTTC. Protein product: CASSVGLAGGEEETQYF.